This paragraph covers one TCR beta chain sequence. The sample comes from a study of blood T cell repertoires in COVID-19. The table came from immunoSEQ multiplex PCR; TCRdb's copy has only in-frame clones and leaves some out. The table has about 100,000 clones, around 90% seen once; the top ten hold roughly 6.3%. Germline V lookup: CDR1 DFQATT, CDR2 SNEGSKA (reference sequence). The CDR3 contains 15 residues. Unmatched junction bases numbered 6, after V lost 3 bases and J lost 2 bases. What was sequenced was peripheral blood. This receptor was taken from a man aged 18 to 30 with COVID-19, enrolled during active disease. This sequence joins TRBV20-1 and TRBJ2-5, with 10 bases fitting TRBD2. The CDR3 DNA is TGCAGTGCTAGTAGGCCTAGCGGGAGACAAGAGACCCAGTACTTC. It specifies CSASRPSGRQETQYF.